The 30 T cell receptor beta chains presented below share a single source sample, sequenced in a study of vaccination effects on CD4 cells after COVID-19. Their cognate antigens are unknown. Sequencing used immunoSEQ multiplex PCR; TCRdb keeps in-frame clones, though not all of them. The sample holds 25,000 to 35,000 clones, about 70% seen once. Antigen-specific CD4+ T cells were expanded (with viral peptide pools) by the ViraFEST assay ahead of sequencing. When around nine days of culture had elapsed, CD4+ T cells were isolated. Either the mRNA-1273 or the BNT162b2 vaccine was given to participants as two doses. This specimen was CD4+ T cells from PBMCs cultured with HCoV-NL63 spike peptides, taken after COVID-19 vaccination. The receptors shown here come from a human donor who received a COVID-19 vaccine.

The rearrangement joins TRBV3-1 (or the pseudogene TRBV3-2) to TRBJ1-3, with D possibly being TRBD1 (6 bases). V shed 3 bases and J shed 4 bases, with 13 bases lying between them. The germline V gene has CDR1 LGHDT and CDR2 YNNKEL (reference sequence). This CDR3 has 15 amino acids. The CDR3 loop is CASSQAGVGGNTIYF. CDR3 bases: TGTGCCAGCAGCCAGGCAGGGGTTGGGGGAAACACCATATATTTT.

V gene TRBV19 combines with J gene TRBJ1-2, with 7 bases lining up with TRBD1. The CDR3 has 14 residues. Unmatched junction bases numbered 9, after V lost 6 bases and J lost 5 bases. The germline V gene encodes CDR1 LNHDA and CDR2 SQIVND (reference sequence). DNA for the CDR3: TGTGCCAGTAGCACACCGGGACAGAATTATGGCTACACCTTC. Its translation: CASSTPGQNYGYTF.

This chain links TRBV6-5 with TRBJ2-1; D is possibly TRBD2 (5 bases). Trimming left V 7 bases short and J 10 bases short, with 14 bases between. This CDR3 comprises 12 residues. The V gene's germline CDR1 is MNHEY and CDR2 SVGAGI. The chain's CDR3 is CASTRRGGEQFF. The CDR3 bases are TGTGCCAGCACCCGCCGAGGCGGGGAGCAGTTCTTC.

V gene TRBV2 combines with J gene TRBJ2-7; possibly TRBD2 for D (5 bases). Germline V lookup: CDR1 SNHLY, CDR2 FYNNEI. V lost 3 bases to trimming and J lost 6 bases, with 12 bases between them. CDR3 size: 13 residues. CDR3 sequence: CASSDVGSPEQYF. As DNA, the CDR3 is TGTGCCAGCAGTGACGTTGGGAGTCCCGAGCAGTACTTC.

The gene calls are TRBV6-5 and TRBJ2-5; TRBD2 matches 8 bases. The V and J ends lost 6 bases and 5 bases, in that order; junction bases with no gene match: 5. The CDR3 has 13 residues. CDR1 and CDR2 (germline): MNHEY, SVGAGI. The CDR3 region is CASRSGGEETQYF. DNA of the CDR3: TGTGCCAGCAGGTCCGGGGGGGAGGAGACCCAGTACTTC.

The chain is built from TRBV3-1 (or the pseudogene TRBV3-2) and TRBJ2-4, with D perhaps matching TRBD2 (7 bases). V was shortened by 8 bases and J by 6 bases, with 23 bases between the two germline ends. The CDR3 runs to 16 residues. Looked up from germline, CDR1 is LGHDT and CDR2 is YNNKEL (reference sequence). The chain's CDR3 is CASAQMGSRGGNIQYF. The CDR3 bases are TGTGCCAGCGCACAGATGGGTTCAAGGGGGGGAAACATTCAGTACTTC.

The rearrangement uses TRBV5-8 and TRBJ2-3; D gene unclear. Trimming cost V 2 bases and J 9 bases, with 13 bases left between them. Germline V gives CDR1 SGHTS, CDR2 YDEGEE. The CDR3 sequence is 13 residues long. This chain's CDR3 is CASSFMAHPTQYF. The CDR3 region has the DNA TGTGCCAGCAGCTTTATGGCGCACCCAACGCAGTATTTT.

The CDR3 sequence is CATSRDTGAYEQYF. The CDR3, as DNA: TGTGCCACCAGCAGAGATACCGGGGCCTACGAGCAGTACTTC. This chain connects TRBV15 to TRBJ2-7; perhaps TRBD2 as D (5 bases). This CDR3 has 14 amino acids. Germline CDR1 reads LNHNV; CDR2 reads YYDKDF (reference sequence). V dropped 0 bases and J dropped 2 bases, with 8 bases sitting between them.

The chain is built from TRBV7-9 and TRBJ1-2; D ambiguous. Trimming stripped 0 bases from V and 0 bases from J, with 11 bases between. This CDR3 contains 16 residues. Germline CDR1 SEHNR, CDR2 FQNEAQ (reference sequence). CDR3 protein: CASSLAQTRSNYGYTF. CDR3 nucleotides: TGTGCCAGCAGCTTAGCACAGACACGGTCTAACTATGGCTACACCTTC.

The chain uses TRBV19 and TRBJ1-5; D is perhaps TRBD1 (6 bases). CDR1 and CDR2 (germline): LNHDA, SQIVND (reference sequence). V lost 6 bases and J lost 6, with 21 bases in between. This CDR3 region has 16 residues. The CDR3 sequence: CASSHQGLDRTQPQHF. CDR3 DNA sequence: TGTGCCAGTAGCCATCAAGGCCTGGACAGAACTCAGCCCCAGCATTTT.

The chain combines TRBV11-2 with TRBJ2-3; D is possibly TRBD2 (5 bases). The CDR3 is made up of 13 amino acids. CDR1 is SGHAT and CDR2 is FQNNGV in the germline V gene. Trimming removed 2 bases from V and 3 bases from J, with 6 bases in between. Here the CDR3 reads CASSLRGTDTQYF. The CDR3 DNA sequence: TGTGCCAGCAGCTTAAGAGGGACAGATACGCAGTATTTT.

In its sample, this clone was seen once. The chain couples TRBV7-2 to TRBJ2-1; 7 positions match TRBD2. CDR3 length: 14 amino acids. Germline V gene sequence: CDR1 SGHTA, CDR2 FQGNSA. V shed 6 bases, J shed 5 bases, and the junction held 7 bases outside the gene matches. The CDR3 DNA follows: TGTGCCAGCAGTGAGCCGGGACTAAACAATGAGCAGTTCTTC. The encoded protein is CASSEPGLNNEQFF.

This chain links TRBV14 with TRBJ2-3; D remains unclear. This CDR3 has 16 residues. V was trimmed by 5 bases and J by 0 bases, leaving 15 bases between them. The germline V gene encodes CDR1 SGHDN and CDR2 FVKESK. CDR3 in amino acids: CASSGVGWSSTDTQYF. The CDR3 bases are TGTGCCAGCAGCGGGGTCGGGTGGTCTAGCACAGATACGCAGTATTTT. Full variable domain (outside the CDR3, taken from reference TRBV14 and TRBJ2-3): EAGVTQFPSHSVIEKGQTVTLRCDPISGHDNLYWYRRVMGKEIKFLLHFVKESKQDESGMPNNRFLAERTGGTYSTLKVQPAELEDSGVYFCASSGVGWSSTDTQYFGPGTRLTVL.

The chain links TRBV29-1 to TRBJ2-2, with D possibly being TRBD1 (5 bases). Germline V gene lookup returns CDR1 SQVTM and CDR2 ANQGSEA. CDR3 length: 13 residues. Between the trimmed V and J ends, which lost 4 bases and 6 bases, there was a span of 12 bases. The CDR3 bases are TGCAGCGTTGCACCGACAGTGGCCGGGGAGCTGTTTTTT. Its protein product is CSVAPTVAGELFF.

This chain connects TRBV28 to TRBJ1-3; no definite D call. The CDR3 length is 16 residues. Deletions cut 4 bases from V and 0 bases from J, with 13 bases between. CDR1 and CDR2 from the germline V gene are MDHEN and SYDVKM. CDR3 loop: CASSSRTTFSGNTIYF. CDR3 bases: TGTGCCAGCAGTTCCCGTACGACATTCTCTGGAAACACCATATATTTT.

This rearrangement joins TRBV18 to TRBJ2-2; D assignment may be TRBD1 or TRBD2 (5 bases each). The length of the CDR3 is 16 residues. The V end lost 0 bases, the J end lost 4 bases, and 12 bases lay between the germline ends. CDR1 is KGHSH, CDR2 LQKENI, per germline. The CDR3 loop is CASSPPIGASTGELFF. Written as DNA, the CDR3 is TGTGCCAGCTCACCACCGATCGGGGCCAGCACCGGGGAGCTGTTTTTT.

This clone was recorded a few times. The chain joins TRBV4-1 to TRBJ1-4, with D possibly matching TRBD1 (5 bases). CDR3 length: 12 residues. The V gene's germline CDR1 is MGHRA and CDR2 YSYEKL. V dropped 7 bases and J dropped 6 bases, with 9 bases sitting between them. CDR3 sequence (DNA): TGCGCCAGCACCGGGGCAGATGAAAAACTGTTTTTT. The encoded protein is CASTGADEKLFF.

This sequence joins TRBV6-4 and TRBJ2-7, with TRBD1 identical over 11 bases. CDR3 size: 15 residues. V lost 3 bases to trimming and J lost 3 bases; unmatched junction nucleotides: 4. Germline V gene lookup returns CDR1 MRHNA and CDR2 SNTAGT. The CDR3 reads CASSESGTGGYEQYF. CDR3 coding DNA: TGTGCCAGCAGTGAATCCGGGACAGGGGGCTACGAGCAGTACTTC.

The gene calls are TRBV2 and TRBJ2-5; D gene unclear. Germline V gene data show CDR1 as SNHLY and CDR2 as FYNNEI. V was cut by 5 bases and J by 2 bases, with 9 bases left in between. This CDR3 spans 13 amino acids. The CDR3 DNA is TGTGCCAGCAGTTTTAAGGAGCAAGAGACCCAGTACTTC. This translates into CASSFKEQETQYF.

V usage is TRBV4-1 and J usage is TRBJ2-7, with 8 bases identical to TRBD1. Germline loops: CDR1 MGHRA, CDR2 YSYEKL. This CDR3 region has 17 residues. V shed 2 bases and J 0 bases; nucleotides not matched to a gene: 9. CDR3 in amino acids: CASSQFKRGTGSYEQYF. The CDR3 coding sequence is TGCGCCAGCAGCCAATTCAAGCGCGGGACAGGCTCCTACGAGCAGTACTTC.

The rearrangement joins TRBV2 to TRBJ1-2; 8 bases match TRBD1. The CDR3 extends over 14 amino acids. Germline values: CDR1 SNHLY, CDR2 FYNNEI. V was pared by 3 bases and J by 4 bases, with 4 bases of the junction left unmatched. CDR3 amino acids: CASSETGASYGYTF. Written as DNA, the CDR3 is TGTGCCAGCAGTGAGACAGGGGCTTCCTATGGCTACACCTTC.

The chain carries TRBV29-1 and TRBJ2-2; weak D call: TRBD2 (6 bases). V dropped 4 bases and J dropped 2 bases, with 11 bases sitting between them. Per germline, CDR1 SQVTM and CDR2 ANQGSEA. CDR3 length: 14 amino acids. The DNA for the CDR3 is TGCAGCGTTGGGGACTGGCTAAACACCGGGGAGCTGTTTTTT. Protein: CSVGDWLNTGELFF.

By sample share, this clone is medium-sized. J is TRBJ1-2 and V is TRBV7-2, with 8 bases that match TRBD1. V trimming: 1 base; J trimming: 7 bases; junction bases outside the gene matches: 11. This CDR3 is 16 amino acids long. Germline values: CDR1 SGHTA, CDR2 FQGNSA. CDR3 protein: CASSLEVLAGGSGYTF. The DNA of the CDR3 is TGTGCCAGCAGCTTAGAGGTCCTGGCAGGGGGCTCTGGCTACACCTTC. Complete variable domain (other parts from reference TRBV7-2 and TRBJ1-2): GAGVSQSPSNKVTEKGKDVELRCDPISGHTALYWYRQSLGQGLEFLIYFQGNSAPDKSGLPSDRFSAERTGGSVSTLTIQRTQQEDSAVYLCASSLEVLAGGSGYTFGSGTRLTVV.

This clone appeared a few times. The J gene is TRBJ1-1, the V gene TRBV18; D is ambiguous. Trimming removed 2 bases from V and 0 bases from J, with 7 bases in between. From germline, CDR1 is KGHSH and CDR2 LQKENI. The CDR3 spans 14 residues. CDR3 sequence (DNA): TGTGCCAGCTCACCATCGGGAATGAACACTGAAGCTTTCTTT. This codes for CASSPSGMNTEAFF.

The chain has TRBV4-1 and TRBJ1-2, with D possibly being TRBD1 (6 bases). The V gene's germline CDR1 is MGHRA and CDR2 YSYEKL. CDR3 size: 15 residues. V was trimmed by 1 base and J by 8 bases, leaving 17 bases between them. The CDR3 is CASSQGATGNYGYTF. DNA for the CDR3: TGCGCCAGCAGCCAAGGAGCCACAGGGAATTACGGCTACACCTTC.

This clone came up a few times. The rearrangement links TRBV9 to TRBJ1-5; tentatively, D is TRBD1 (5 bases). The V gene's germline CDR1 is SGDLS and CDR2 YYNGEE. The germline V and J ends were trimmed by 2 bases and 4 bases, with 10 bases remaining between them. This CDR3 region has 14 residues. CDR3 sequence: CASSVGTVNQPQHF. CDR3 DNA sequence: TGTGCCAGCAGCGTCGGGACGGTAAATCAGCCCCAGCATTTT.

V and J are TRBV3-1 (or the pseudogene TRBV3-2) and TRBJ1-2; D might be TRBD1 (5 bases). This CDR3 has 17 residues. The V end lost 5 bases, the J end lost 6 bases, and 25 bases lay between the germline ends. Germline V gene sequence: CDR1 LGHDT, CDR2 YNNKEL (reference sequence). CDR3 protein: CASSGPVGTDRGNGYTF. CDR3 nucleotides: TGTGCCAGCAGCGGACCTGTTGGAACCGACAGAGGCAATGGCTACACCTTC.

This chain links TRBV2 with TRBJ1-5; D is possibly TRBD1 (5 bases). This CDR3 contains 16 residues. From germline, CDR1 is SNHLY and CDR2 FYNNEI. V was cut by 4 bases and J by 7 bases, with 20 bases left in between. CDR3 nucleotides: TGTGCCAGCAGTGGGAACCGACAGTTCCTACGGCAGCCCCAGCATTTT. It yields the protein CASSGNRQFLRQPQHF.

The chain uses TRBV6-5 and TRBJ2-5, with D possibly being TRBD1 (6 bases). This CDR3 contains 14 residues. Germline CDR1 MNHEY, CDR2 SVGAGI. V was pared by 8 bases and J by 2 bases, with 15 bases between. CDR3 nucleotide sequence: TGTGCCAGCCGGGTGGGACAAGGACAAGAGACCCAGTACTTC. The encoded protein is CASRVGQGQETQYF.

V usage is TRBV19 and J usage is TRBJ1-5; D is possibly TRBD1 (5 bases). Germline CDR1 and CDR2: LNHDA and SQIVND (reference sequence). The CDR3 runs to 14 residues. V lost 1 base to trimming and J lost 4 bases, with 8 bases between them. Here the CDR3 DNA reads TGTGCCAGTAGTATAGGACAGCTTAATCAGCCCCAGCATTTT. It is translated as CASSIGQLNQPQHF.